Included here is one TCR beta chain sequence, with context. As yet, its antigen is unknown. The germline V gene encodes CDR1 SEHNR and CDR2 FQNEAQ (reference sequence). This CDR3 contains 16 residues. The ends were cut back, 5 bases at V and 1 base at J, with 17 bases in the middle. These data originate in a study of OX40 agonist ivuxolimab in advanced cancers. Regarding the study as a whole: Among expanded peripheral T cells, antigen specificity went undetermined. Some nonresponders additionally presented with little normalized T-cell clonal expansion.

Sequenced by immunoSEQ multiplex PCR; TCRdb stores in-frame clones only, minus some. The sample carries 40,000 to 55,000 clones, 85% to 95% recorded once. The TCR comes from an adult with an advanced solid tumor such as melanoma, head and neck, liver or kidney cancer. Material: CD4+ or CD8+ T cells sorted from blood, obtained in a trial of the OX40 agonist ivuxolimab. The J gene is TRBJ1-1, the V gene TRBV7-9, with a possible D match to TRBD1 (5 bases). DNA of the CDR3: TGTGCCAGCAGCGCCCATTTCGGGGCTGGGAACACTGAAGCTTTCTTT. Its translation: CASSAHFGAGNTEAFF.